This T cell receptor (beta chain) was sequenced for a study of blood T cells in healthy people across ages. This clonotype was recorded only once. Germline assignment: CDR1 LGHNA and CDR2 YSLEER. This CDR3 is built from 13 residues. The ends were cut back, 0 bases at V and 13 bases at J, with 13 bases in the middle. It was with a sample-barcoded 5' primer and a J-beta primer mix that a second PCR of roughly 6 to 11 cycles was run. TCRdb called the 5' RACE reads again in MiXCR, with one record for every CDR3 protein. Seen here are over 600,000 distinct CDR3 sequences, less than 45% observed once, and the top ten hold about 32%.

The J gene is TRBJ2-1, the V gene TRBV4-3; D is possibly TRBD1 (6 bases). The receptor comes from a man older than 75 in good health. Material: blood. CDR3 sequence (DNA): TGCGCCAGCAGCCAAGAACGCCGGGACAATCAGTTCTTC. Translation gives CASSQERRDNQFF.